This TCR beta chain derives from a study of T cell changes during pregnancy in multiple sclerosis. This clone appeared once. V shed 1 base and J 8 bases; nucleotides not matched to a gene: 6. CDR1 is SGHRS and CDR2 is YFSETQ in the germline V gene. The CDR3 runs 14 residues. Sequencing was performed with immunoSEQ multiplex PCR; in TCRdb, only in-frame clones are kept and a portion is missing. The sample includes just under 80,000 clones, around 93% of them seen just once. The source material was peripheral blood, sampled in the first trimester of pregnancy. The chain uses TRBV5-1 and TRBJ2-1; 7 bases are a match to TRBD2. This clonotype originated in a female donor with multiple sclerosis, enrolled in a pregnancy study. CDR3 loop: CASSLRGENDEQFF. The DNA of the CDR3 is TGCGCCAGCAGCTTGCGGGGGGAGAACGATGAGCAGTTCTTC.